Below are 25 T cell receptor beta chains sequenced from a single sample in a study of blood T cells in healthy people across ages (dated by TCRdb to the mid-2010s). Library preparation employed 5' RACE. The sample was run on an Illumina HiSeq 2500. A second roughly 7 to 11 cycle PCR used a sample-barcoded 5' primer and a J-beta primer mix. Starting from the raw public reads, TCRdb applied fastp trimming at Q25, assembled clones with MiXCR and retained in-frame beta chains. Rows matching on CDR3 protein sequence are summarized as one entry with the most common DNA and genes. The sample includes 1.5 million to 2 million distinct CDR3 sequences, with under 30% observed a single time. Clones ranked in the top ten supply about 8% of the sample. Sequences were obtained from blood. These TCRs come from a woman in her 30s in good health.

In this sample, this clonotype turned up many times. The V gene is TRBV12-3 or TRBV12-4, the J gene TRBJ2-1, with 9 bases identical to TRBD2. The CDR3 spans 16 residues. J was trimmed by 9 bases and V by 6 bases; bases with no gene match: 15. In DNA, the CDR3 is TGTGCCAGCAGCCCAGCGGGTAGCGGGGGCTTAGGTGAGCAGTTCTTC. The encoded protein is CASSPAGSGGLGEQFF.

The chain is built from TRBV6-1 and TRBJ1-2, with D tentatively TRBD1 (6 bases). Trimming took 3 bases from V and 6 from J, leaving 17 bases between them. Germline V gene lookup returns CDR1 MNHNS and CDR2 SASEGT. The CDR3 contains 15 residues. Written as DNA, the CDR3 is TGTGCCAGCAGTGATAGAAGTTCGGGGGCAGATGGCTACACCTTC. Amino acids: CASSDRSSGADGYTF.

This clonotype was seen more than once but under ten times. This may be a read error: a much more frequent sequence differs by one nucleotide. V usage is TRBV11-2 and J usage is TRBJ2-5; D call uncertain. V lost 3 bases and J 13 bases, leaving 18 bases between the germline ends. The CDR3 extends over 13 amino acids. CDR1 is SGHAT, CDR2 FQNNGV, per germline. CDR3 loop: CASSFMPLGEPYF. In DNA, the CDR3 is TGTGCCAGCAGCTTTATGCCCCTTGGAGAGCCGTACTTC.

The rearrangement joins TRBV2 to TRBJ2-5; TRBD2 aligns across 12 bases. Near its end, the DNA agrees better with TRBJ2-7, so the J call may be wrong. CDR3 length: 15 residues. In germline, CDR1 is SNHLY, CDR2 FYNNEI. CDR3 loop: CASTGLAGGPDEQYF. The CDR3 DNA is TGTGCCAGCACCGGTCTAGCGGGAGGGCCGGACGAGCAGTACTTC.

This clonotype showed up just once. This chain connects TRBV2 to TRBJ2-1, with TRBD2 matching 16 bases. Germline assignment: CDR1 SNHLY and CDR2 FYNNEI. This CDR3 contains 15 residues. V shed 8 bases, J shed 10 bases, and the junction held 8 bases outside the gene matches. The CDR3 sequence: CASGVGTSGGDEQFF. CDR3 sequence (DNA): TGTGCCAGCGGGGTCGGGACTAGCGGGGGGGACGAGCAGTTCTTC.

This clonotype was picked up one time. It may be a read error: a sequence one base away is much more abundant. V usage is TRBV7-2 and J usage is TRBJ2-5, with 11 positions matching TRBD2. The CDR3 covers 15 residues. CDR1 SGHTA and CDR2 FQGNSA come from the germline V gene. With V trimmed by 8 bases and J by 11 bases, 16 bases remained unmatched. The CDR3, as DNA: TGTGCCAGCTGTCCGATAGCGGGGGGGATCAATGAGCAGTACTTC. Its protein is CASCPIAGGINEQYF. Variable domain in full (rest from reference TRBV7-2 and TRBJ2-5): GAGVSQSPSNKVTEKGKDVELRCDPISGHTALYWYRQSLGQGLEFLIYFQGNSAPDKSGLPSDRFSAERTGGSVSTLTIQRTQQEDSAVYLCASCPIAGGINEQYFGPGTRLLVL.

This clonotype was observed a few times. The chain couples TRBV30 to TRBJ2-4, with 12 bases matching TRBD1. The CDR3 has 15 residues. V trimming: 3 bases; J trimming: 13 bases; junction bases outside the gene matches: 13. In germline, CDR1 is GTSNPN, CDR2 SVGIG (reference sequence). The CDR3 reads CAWSITGTGGLKQYF. CDR3 coding DNA: TGTGCCTGGAGCATAACCGGGACAGGGGGCTTAAAGCAGTACTTC.

V usage is TRBV27 and J usage is TRBJ2-1; D is ambiguous. Germline V gene lookup returns CDR1 MNHEY and CDR2 SMNVEV (reference sequence). V lost 8 bases and J 5 bases, leaving 19 bases between the germline ends. This CDR3 has 15 amino acids. CDR3 sequence: CASSPSLFTHNEQFF. The CDR3 DNA follows: TGTGCCAGCTCCCCATCCCTGTTTACTCACAATGAGCAGTTCTTC.

The V gene is TRBV4-1, the J gene TRBJ2-1; either TRBD1 or TRBD2 may fit D (7 bases each). Germline assignment: CDR1 MGHRA and CDR2 YSYEKL. Trimming shortened V by 6 bases and J by 4 bases, and 22 bases separated the two germline ends. This CDR3 region has 17 residues. CDR3 protein: CASRPQPGGGSYNEQFF. The CDR3 DNA reads as TGCGCCAGCAGACCCCAACCAGGGGGGGGGTCTTACAATGAGCAGTTCTTC.

This clonotype occurred once. The CDR3 is CAISWDRAYGYTF. CDR3 DNA sequence: TGTGCCATCAGCTGGGACAGGGCGTATGGCTACACCTTC. The chain employs TRBV10-3 and TRBJ1-2; 9 bases match TRBD1. Per the germline V gene, CDR1 is ENHRY and CDR2 is SYGVKD. Trimming cost V 6 bases and J 5 bases; bases outside gene matches: 4. This CDR3 spans 13 amino acids.

This clonotype was recorded at least ten times. The chain couples TRBV7-6 to TRBJ2-7; 11 nucleotides agree with TRBD1. The germline V gene encodes CDR1 SGHVS and CDR2 FNYEAQ. V was clipped by 4 bases and J by 4 bases; unmatched bases: 6. The CDR3 covers 15 residues. CDR3 DNA: TGTGCCAGCAGCTCCGAAGGGACAGGGGGTTACGAGCAGTACTTC. It codes for CASSSEGTGGYEQYF.

This clonotype was counted a few times. J is TRBJ2-2 and V is TRBV25-1, with D unclear. Germline values: CDR1 MGHDK, CDR2 SYGVNS. The ends were cut back, 5 bases at V and 2 bases at J, with 12 bases in the middle. This CDR3 region has 15 residues. CDR3 nucleotides: TGTGCCAGCAGTCCCCTAGACGGCAACACCGGGGAGCTGTTTTTT. Amino acids: CASSPLDGNTGELFF.

Remarks on this clonotype: Just one base apart from a much larger clone, this may be a read error. The CDR3 ends on some other residue instead of the conserved phenylalanine or tryptophan, so this is likely a read error. The chain carries TRBV29-1 and TRBJ2-4; a possible D gene is TRBD2 (5 bases). Trimming shortened V by 4 bases and J by 0 bases, and 10 bases separated the two germline ends. Germline CDR1 and CDR2: SQVTM and ANQGSEA. The CDR3 runs to 14 residues. The CDR3 bases are TGCAGCGTTGGTGGGAGACTAGCCAAAAACATTCAGTACGTC. This codes for CSVGGRLAKNIQYV.

The table lists this clonotype with a few counts. The CDR3 DNA is TGTGCCAGCAGCCCTAGAGGCGGGTTAGGGTACACTGAAGCTTTCTTT. Protein product: CASSPRGGLGYTEAFF. The chain carries TRBV7-2 and TRBJ1-1; D is unclear. Trimming shortened V by 5 bases and J by 3 bases, and 19 bases separated the two germline ends. From germline, CDR1 is SGHTA and CDR2 FQGNSA. The CDR3 extends over 16 amino acids.

This clonotype showed up just a few times. This rearrangement joins TRBV28 to TRBJ2-3; 9 bases agree with TRBD2. The trim removed 0 bases at V and 4 bases at J, leaving 8 bases unmatched. Germline lookup yields CDR1 MDHEN and CDR2 SYDVKM. The CDR3 extends over 17 amino acids. As DNA, the CDR3 is TGTGCCAGCAGTTTATGGGGGACTAGCCTGCCAGCAGATACGCAGTATTTT. Translating gives CASSLWGTSLPADTQYF.

The chain uses TRBV7-9 and TRBJ2-7; a weak D match, TRBD2 (5 bases). V lost 0 bases and J 3 bases, leaving 18 bases between the germline ends. Germline loops: CDR1 SEHNR, CDR2 FQNEAQ (reference sequence). CDR3 size: 17 residues. The CDR3 protein is CASSLAFRTARDYEQYF. The CDR3 DNA reads as TGTGCCAGCAGCTTAGCCTTCAGGACGGCACGGGACTACGAGCAGTACTTC. The variable domain in full, completed from reference TRBV7-9 and TRBJ2-7, reads DTGVSQNPRHKITKRGQNVTFRCDPISEHNRLYWYRQTLGQGPEFLTYFQNEAQLEKSRLLSDRFSAERPKGSFSTLEIQRTEQGDSAMYLCASSLAFRTARDYEQYFGPGTRLTVT.

The CDR3, as DNA: TGTGCCAGCAGCTTAAGTACCAGCGGGAGTCCCCAGGGTGAGCAGTTCTTC. Protein sequence: CASSLSTSGSPQGEQFF. The chain uses TRBV7-7 and TRBJ2-1; TRBD2 matches 8 bases. Unmatched junction bases numbered 15, after V lost 2 bases and J lost 9 bases. The CDR3 sequence is 17 residues long. From germline, CDR1 is SSHAT and CDR2 FNYEAQ (reference sequence).

In its sample, this clonotype was seen many times. The CDR3 DNA reads TGTGCCAGCAGCTTGGCCGGACAGCTCTACAATGAGCAGTTCTTC. It is translated as CASSLAGQLYNEQFF. The V and J genes are TRBV7-9 and TRBJ2-1, with D possibly TRBD1 on 6 matching bases. This CDR3 has 15 residues. Per germline, CDR1 SEHNR and CDR2 FQNEAQ (reference sequence). Deletions cut 3 bases from V and 3 bases from J, with 12 bases between.

A few counts support this clonotype. The chain combines TRBV4-3 with TRBJ1-2; D possibly corresponds to TRBD1 (5 bases). The germline CDR1 and CDR2 sequences are LGHNA and YSLEER. The ends were cut back, 0 bases at V and 4 bases at J, with 18 bases in the middle. The CDR3 is 17 amino acids. This CDR3 reads CASSQDDSREGSYGYTF. In DNA form, the CDR3 reads TGCGCCAGCAGCCAAGATGATAGCAGGGAGGGTAGCTATGGCTACACCTTC.

This sequence joins TRBV7-7 and TRBJ2-4; perhaps TRBD1 as D (5 bases). V was shortened by 5 bases and J by 9 bases, with 14 bases between the two germline ends. Germline V gene data show CDR1 as SSHAT and CDR2 as FNYEAQ (reference sequence). The CDR3 has 13 amino acids. For the CDR3, the DNA is TGTGCCAGCAGCCCTGACAGTAGAGGCATTCAGTACTTC. Encoded protein: CASSPDSRGIQYF.

The V gene is TRBV10-3, the J gene TRBJ2-5; D unresolved. Germline values: CDR1 ENHRY, CDR2 SYGVKD. Trimming shortened V by 1 base and J by 4 bases, and 7 bases separated the two germline ends. The CDR3 runs to 13 residues. Here the CDR3 DNA reads TGTGCCATCAGTGAGTTTGTAACAGAGACCCAGTACTTC. Translated, it gives CAISEFVTETQYF.

The chain links TRBV28 to TRBJ2-2; 9 positions match TRBD1. This CDR3 has 17 amino acids. Losses at the gene ends were 6 bases for V and 4 bases for J; bases not matched to a gene: 12. The germline V gene has CDR1 MDHEN and CDR2 SYDVKM. CDR3 nucleotide sequence: TGTGCCAGCAGCTCCACAGGGGGCAGGTGGGGCACCGGGGAGCTGTTTTTT. The encoded protein is CASSSTGGRWGTGELFF.

As concerns this clonotype: Sequence at one end of the junction differs from germline and may be a read error. The V call is TRBV7-6, the J call TRBJ2-1, with 7 bases identical to TRBD2. The CDR3 runs to 15 residues. Looked up from germline, CDR1 is SGHVS and CDR2 is FNYEAQ. This CDR3 is CAISRGGEAANEQFF. In nucleotides, the CDR3 is TGTGCCATCAGCCGTGGGGGGGAGGCGGCCAATGAGCAGTTCTTC.

The chain couples TRBV20-1 to TRBJ2-3; 8 bases line up with TRBD2. The CDR3 has 17 amino acids. Germline CDR1 DFQATT, CDR2 SNEGSKA (reference sequence). V was clipped by 2 bases and J by 5 bases; unmatched bases: 15. CDR3 protein: CSARYTGGALFVDTQYF. DNA for the CDR3: TGCAGTGCTAGATATACGGGAGGGGCTCTTTTTGTAGATACGCAGTATTTT.

The chain is built from TRBV7-9 and TRBJ2-1; perhaps TRBD1 as D (6 bases). The CDR3 extends over 16 amino acids. Germline CDR1 and CDR2: SEHNR and FQNEAQ (reference sequence). V was clipped by 5 bases and J by 4 bases, with 18 bases between them. The CDR3 nucleotides are TGTGCCAGCAGCCCACGAACAGGGACCCTATACAATGAGCAGTTCTTC. It specifies CASSPRTGTLYNEQFF.